The entry that follows covers one T cell receptor (beta chain) sequence. Antigen unknown. This entry comes from a study of cytomegalovirus exposure and HLA in healthy donors. Overall study findings and caveats: Cytomegalovirus-associated TCR beta chains were listed, numbering around 150.

Generated by immunoSEQ multiplex PCR, the TCRdb table keeps only in-frame clones and is missing some. The repertoire holds more than 250,000 clones, about 90% seen once, with around 3.1% in the top ten. The receptor was derived from a woman in her 30s in good health and CMV-seronegative. The specimen was PBMCs.

For the CDR3, the DNA is TGTGCCAGCAGCGTAGAACCAGGAGCCTCCTACGAGCAGTACTTC. This translates into CASSVEPGASYEQYF. The chain links TRBV9 to TRBJ2-7; no reliable D call. The V gene's germline CDR1 is SGDLS and CDR2 YYNGEE. The CDR3 runs 15 residues. The germline V and J ends were trimmed by 0 bases and 0 bases, with 10 bases remaining between them.